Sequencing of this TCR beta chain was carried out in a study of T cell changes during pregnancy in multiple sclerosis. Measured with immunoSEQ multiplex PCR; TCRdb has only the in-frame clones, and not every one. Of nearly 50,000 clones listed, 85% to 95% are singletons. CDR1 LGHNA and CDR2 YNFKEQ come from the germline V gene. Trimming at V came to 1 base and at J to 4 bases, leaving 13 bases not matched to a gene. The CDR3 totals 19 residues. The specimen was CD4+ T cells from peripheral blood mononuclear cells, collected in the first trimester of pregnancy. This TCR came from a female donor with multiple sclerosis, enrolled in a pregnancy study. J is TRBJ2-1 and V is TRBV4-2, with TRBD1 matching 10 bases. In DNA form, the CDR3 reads TGTGCCAGCAGCCAAGCCGGGGACAGGGGATCCTACGATTACAATGAGCAGTTCTTC. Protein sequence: CASSQAGDRGSYDYNEQFF.